These 6 T cell receptor beta chains were sequenced from one sample in a study of T cells in Graves' hyperthyroidism and ophthalmopathy. Using RNA transcripts as the source, TCR beta CDR3 regions were amplified. When the TCR CDR3 underwent first-round RT-PCR, the HTBI primer set was used. TCRdb reanalysed the multiplex PCR reads using MiXCR and keeps one entry per CDR3 protein. This sample has approximately 330,000 distinct CDR3 sequences, with about 20% found just once. Sequencing was performed on blood. All receptors derive from a woman between 50 and 59 years old with Graves' hyperthyroidism.

This chain connects TRBV5-1 to TRBJ2-5; TRBD1 might be the D (5 bases). Trimming took 5 bases from V and 2 from J, leaving 10 bases between them. The CDR3 is made up of 13 amino acids. Germline V gene sequence: CDR1 SGHRS, CDR2 YFSETQ. The CDR3 region has the DNA TGCGCCAGCAGAAGGGGATTTCAAGAGACCCAGTACTTC. Translation: CASRRGFQETQYF.

This clonotype turned up a few times. The chain uses TRBV2 and TRBJ2-2, with D maybe TRBD2 (6 bases). The CDR3 runs to 13 residues. Trimming cost V 8 bases and J 1 base, with 8 bases left between them. Per germline, CDR1 SNHLY and CDR2 FYNNEI. CDR3 loop: CASLRENTGELFF. Written as DNA, the CDR3 is TGTGCCAGCTTGCGGGAGAACACCGGGGAGCTGTTTTTT.

In its sample, this clonotype was seen many times. The chain links TRBV2 to TRBJ1-1, with 7 bases fitting TRBD1. This CDR3 comprises 15 residues. Germline V gene lookup returns CDR1 SNHLY and CDR2 FYNNEI. V lost 8 bases, J lost 5 bases, and 14 bases stayed unmatched. CDR3 sequence reads: CASGGNRGAVTEAFF. In nucleotides, the CDR3 is TGTGCCAGCGGAGGGAACAGGGGAGCGGTTACTGAAGCTTTCTTT.

The CDR3 is CASSFIAGLITDTQYF. In nucleotides, the CDR3 is TGTGCCAGCAGCTTCATAGCGGGACTGATCACAGATACGCAGTATTTT. The chain employs TRBV6-1 and TRBJ2-3; TRBD2 matches 8 bases. The CDR3 contains 16 residues. After removal of 6 bases from V and 2 bases from J, the junction contained 10 bases not matched to a gene. Germline loops: CDR1 MNHNS, CDR2 SASEGT.

There are many counts of this clonotype. V and J are TRBV28 and TRBJ2-1, with 9 bases matching TRBD2. V lost 5 bases and J lost 1; bases outside the gene matches: 6. CDR1 and CDR2 from the germline V gene are MDHEN and SYDVKM. The CDR3 loop spans 16 amino acids. This CDR3 is CASSTTGLASYNEQFF. As DNA, the CDR3 is TGTGCCAGCAGTACGACGGGACTAGCTTCCTACAATGAGCAGTTCTTC.

By share, this clonotype counts as medium-sized. This chain connects TRBV30 to TRBJ2-7; no reliable D call. CDR1 is GTSNPN, CDR2 SVGIG, per germline (reference sequence). The length of the CDR3 is 12 residues. Trimming cost V 5 bases and J 5 bases, with 13 bases left between them. CDR3 region: CAWGFIGDEQYF. DNA for the CDR3: TGTGCCTGGGGTTTTATTGGGGACGAGCAGTACTTC.